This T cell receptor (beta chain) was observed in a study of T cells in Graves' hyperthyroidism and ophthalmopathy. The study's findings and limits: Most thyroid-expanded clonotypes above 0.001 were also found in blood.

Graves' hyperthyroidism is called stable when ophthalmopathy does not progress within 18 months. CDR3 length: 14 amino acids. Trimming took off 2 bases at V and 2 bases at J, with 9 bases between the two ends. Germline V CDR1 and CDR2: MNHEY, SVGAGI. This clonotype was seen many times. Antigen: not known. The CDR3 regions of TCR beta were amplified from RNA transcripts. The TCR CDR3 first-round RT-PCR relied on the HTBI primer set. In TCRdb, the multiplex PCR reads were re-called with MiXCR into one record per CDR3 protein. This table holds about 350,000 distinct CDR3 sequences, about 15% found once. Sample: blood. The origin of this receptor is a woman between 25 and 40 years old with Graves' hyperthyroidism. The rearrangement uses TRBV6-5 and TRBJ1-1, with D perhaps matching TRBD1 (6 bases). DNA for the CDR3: TGTGCCAGCAGTTACGGACAGATTAACACTGAAGCTTTCTTT. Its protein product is CASSYGQINTEAFF.